The 30 T cell receptor beta chains presented below share a single source sample, sequenced in a study of blood T cell repertoires in COVID-19. Assay: immunoSEQ multiplex PCR; the TCRdb copy retains only in-frame clones and omits some. The sample includes 120,000 to 150,000 clones, approximately 90% of them seen just once. Source material: PBMCs or T cells enriched from blood (not recorded which). These TCRs come from a woman aged 25 to 39 with acute COVID-19.

The genes are TRBV27 and TRBJ2-7, with 8 bases aligning to TRBD1. The CDR3 contains 14 residues. Unmatched junction bases numbered 9, after V lost 8 bases and J lost 3 bases. The germline CDR1 and CDR2 sequences are MNHEY and SMNVEV (reference sequence). The CDR3: CASVRTGFVYEQYF. The CDR3, as DNA: TGTGCCAGCGTCCGGACAGGGTTTGTCTACGAGCAGTACTTC.

This clone has at least ten counts. The V gene is TRBV3-1 (or the pseudogene TRBV3-2), the J gene TRBJ1-6; D may be TRBD1 (5 bases). Per the germline V gene, CDR1 is LGHDT and CDR2 is YNNKEL (reference sequence). This CDR3 spans 14 amino acids. Trimming shortened V by 4 bases and J by 9 bases, and 13 bases separated the two germline ends. CDR3 residues: CASSRSGGVSPLHF. The CDR3 coding sequence is TGTGCCAGCAGCCGGTCGGGGGGGGTTTCACCCCTCCACTTT.

There are a few counts of this clone. J is TRBJ2-1 and V is TRBV18; 8 positions match TRBD2. Germline V gene data show CDR1 as KGHSH and CDR2 as LQKENI. The CDR3 has 16 residues. V shed 3 bases and J 8 bases; nucleotides not matched to a gene: 12. CDR3 coding DNA: TGTGCCAGCTCACCGGTCGGCAGCGGGAGTAGGTATGAGCAGTTCTTC. Its translation is CASSPVGSGSRYEQFF.

In DNA form, the CDR3 reads TGTGCCAGTAGTACACCGGGACAGTCCTACGAGCAGTACTTC. Its translation: CASSTPGQSYEQYF. The chain is built from TRBV19 and TRBJ2-7, with 7 nucleotides matching TRBD1. Per the germline V gene, CDR1 is LNHDA and CDR2 is SQIVND (reference sequence). The trim removed 4 bases at V and 1 base at J, leaving 4 bases unmatched. The CDR3 extends over 14 amino acids.

This rearrangement joins TRBV3-1 (or the pseudogene TRBV3-2) to TRBJ2-2; perhaps TRBD1 as D (6 bases). V shed 0 bases and J shed 1 base, with 12 bases lying between them. The germline CDR1 and CDR2 sequences are LGHDT and YNNKEL (reference sequence). This CDR3 has 17 amino acids. CDR3 DNA: TGTGCCAGCAGCCAAGATGGAATCAGGGGGAACACCGGGGAGCTGTTTTTT. It translates to CASSQDGIRGNTGELFF.

The rearrangement links TRBV18 to TRBJ2-7; the match to TRBD1 covers 8 bases. The CDR3 contains 15 residues. Germline V lookup: CDR1 KGHSH, CDR2 LQKENI. With 5 bases clipped from V and 0 bases from J, the junction kept 6 bases outside the gene matches. The DNA of the CDR3 is TGTGCCAGCTCATCGTCCGGGACAGGCTCCTACGAGCAGTACTTC. It is translated as CASSSSGTGSYEQYF. Full variable domain (remainder filled in from reference TRBV18 and TRBJ2-7): NAGVMQNPRHLVRRRGQEARLRCSPMKGHSHVYWYRQLPEEGLKFMVYLQKENIIDESGMPKERFSAEFPKEGPSILRIQQVVRGDSAAYFCASSSSGTGSYEQYFGPGTRLTVT.

This clone was picked up a small number of times. The CDR3 DNA follows: TGTGCCAGCAGTTTCGGTATTTTGCAGTTCTTC. Translating it yields CASSFGILQFF. The V call is TRBV27, the J call TRBJ2-1; no firm D call. Trimming removed 3 bases from V and 12 bases from J, with 9 bases in between. The V gene's germline CDR1 is MNHEY and CDR2 SMNVEV (reference sequence). The CDR3 extends over 11 amino acids.

This clone was counted a few times. The chain recombines TRBV19 with TRBJ2-7; no reliable D call. The CDR3 sequence is 13 residues long. V was clipped by 6 bases and J by 3 bases, with 12 bases between them. In germline, CDR1 is LNHDA, CDR2 SQIVND (reference sequence). The CDR3 region is CASSTPEDYEQYF. Here the CDR3 DNA reads TGTGCCAGTAGCACACCAGAGGACTACGAGCAGTACTTC. The variable domain in full, with the rest retrieved from reference TRBV19 and TRBJ2-7, is DGGITQSPKYLFRKEGQNVTLSCEQNLNHDAMYWYRQDPGQGLRLIYYSQIVNDFQKGDIAEGYSVSREKKESFPLTVTSAQKNPTAFYLCASSTPEDYEQYFGPGTRLTVT.

The gene calls are TRBV19 and TRBJ1-5; D unresolved. The CDR3 covers 13 residues. Germline-derived CDR1 and CDR2 are LNHDA and SQIVND (reference sequence). V was cut by 6 bases and J by 7 bases, with 13 bases left in between. CDR3 sequence (DNA): TGTGCCAGTAGATCAAGAGGAAACCAGCCCCAGCATTTT. It encodes CASRSRGNQPQHF.

The chain links TRBV12-3 or TRBV12-4 to TRBJ2-1; D unclear. The CDR3 sequence is 12 residues long. V was cut by 7 bases and J by 8 bases, with 12 bases left in between. CDR3 bases: TGTGCCAGCACCCCTCTTTTCTATGAGCAGTTCTTC. Amino acids: CASTPLFYEQFF.

The chain has TRBV7-3 and TRBJ2-1; no clear D gene. This CDR3 comprises 13 residues. The germline V gene encodes CDR1 SGHTA and CDR2 FQGTGA. Trimming left V 2 bases short and J 7 bases short, with 9 bases between. The CDR3 sequence is CASSLVPGNEQFF. DNA for the CDR3: TGTGCCAGCAGCTTAGTACCCGGGAATGAGCAGTTCTTC.

This clone was recorded a few times. The chain joins TRBV9 to TRBJ2-2; 8 nucleotides agree with TRBD1. Looked up from germline, CDR1 is SGDLS and CDR2 is YYNGEE. Germline trimming cut 2 bases from V and 7 bases from J; bases unmatched to any gene: 4. The CDR3 covers 14 residues. The CDR3, as DNA: TGTGCCAGCAGCGTCCGGACAGGGTACGGGGAGCTGTTTTTT. This translates into CASSVRTGYGELFF.

The V call is TRBV7-3, the J call TRBJ2-6; no reliable D call. With 2 bases removed from V and 4 bases from J, the gap between germline ends came to 9 bases. From germline, CDR1 is SGHTA and CDR2 FQGTGA. This CDR3 spans 15 amino acids. For the CDR3, the DNA is TGTGCCAGCAGCTTAGACGGGTACGGGGCCAACGTCCTGACTTTC. This gives the protein CASSLDGYGANVLTF.

This rearrangement joins TRBV19 to TRBJ1-5; 8 bases match TRBD1. Looked up from germline, CDR1 is LNHDA and CDR2 is SQIVND (reference sequence). CDR3 length: 17 residues. V dropped 1 base and J dropped 2; count of bases not matched to a gene: 7. The CDR3 region has the DNA TGTGCCAGTAGTATAGGTGCGGGACAGGAGCGCAATCAGCCCCAGCATTTT. Its protein is CASSIGAGQERNQPQHF.

V usage is TRBV2 and J usage is TRBJ2-1, with unresolved D. V dropped 7 bases and J dropped 0 bases, with 7 bases sitting between them. CDR3 length: 13 residues. Per germline, CDR1 SNHLY and CDR2 FYNNEI. The CDR3 is CASKLSSYNEQFF. CDR3 bases: TGTGCCAGCAAACTTAGCTCCTACAATGAGCAGTTCTTC.

This clone was detected only a few times. V and J are TRBV15 and TRBJ1-6; the D gene is possibly TRBD1 (6 bases). Trimming pared 2 bases from V and 6 bases from J, leaving 11 bases between. The germline V gene encodes CDR1 LNHNV and CDR2 YYDKDF (reference sequence). The CDR3 totals 15 residues. The CDR3: CATSRQGPFNSPLHF. In DNA, the CDR3 is TGTGCCACCAGCAGACAGGGGCCCTTTAATTCACCCCTCCACTTT. Full variable domain (remainder filled in from reference TRBV15 and TRBJ1-6): DAMVIQNPRYQVTQFGKPVTLSCSQTLNHNVMYWYQQKSSQAPKLLFHYYDKDFNNEADTPDNFQSRRPNTSFCFLDIRSPGLGDTAMYLCATSRQGPFNSPLHFGNGTRLTVT.

The rearrangement uses TRBV18 and TRBJ2-2, with TRBD2 identical over 13 bases. Trimming cost V 2 bases and J 4 bases; bases outside gene matches: 10. CDR3 size: 19 residues. Germline V gene lookup returns CDR1 KGHSH and CDR2 LQKENI. Here the CDR3 reads CASSPTSGRAEWITGELFF. The CDR3 bases are TGTGCCAGCTCACCAACTAGCGGGAGGGCCGAGTGGATCACCGGGGAGCTGTTTTTT.

V usage is TRBV9 and J usage is TRBJ2-1; TRBD2 matches 10 bases. CDR1 is SGDLS and CDR2 is YYNGEE in the germline V gene. This CDR3 comprises 16 residues. CDR3 residues: CYKASGSGGSYNEQFF. The CDR3 DNA reads TGTTACAAGGCTAGCGGGAGCGGAGGATCCTACAATGAGCAGTTCTTC.

V is TRBV10-3 and J is TRBJ2-1; D unresolved. Between the trimmed V and J ends, which lost 0 bases and 4 bases, there was a span of 4 bases. CDR1 is ENHRY and CDR2 is SYGVKD in the germline V gene. The CDR3 extends over 13 amino acids. DNA for the CDR3: TGTGCCATCAGTGAGTCTCTTTACAATGAGCAGTTCTTC. It encodes CAISESLYNEQFF.

This clone has a handful of counts. The CDR3 bases are TGTGCCAGCAGCTCCGTCGGTCAAACGGTGCAGCCCCAGCATTTT. Its protein is CASSSVGQTVQPQHF. The chain carries TRBV5-6 and TRBJ1-5, with unresolved D. V was shortened by 3 bases and J by 7 bases, with 17 bases between the two germline ends. The germline V gene has CDR1 SGHDT and CDR2 YYEEEE. The CDR3 length is 15 residues. Full variable domain (remainder filled in from reference TRBV5-6 and TRBJ1-5): DAGVTQSPTHLIKTRGQQVTLRCSPKSGHDTVSWYQQALGQGPQFIFQYYEEEERQRGNFPDRFSGHQFPNYSSELNVNALLLGDSALYLCASSSVGQTVQPQHFGDGTRLSIL.

V is TRBV6-5 and J is TRBJ1-2, with D possibly matching TRBD1 (5 bases). Germline assignment: CDR1 MNHEY and CDR2 SVGAGI. Trimming took 7 bases from V and 7 from J, leaving 16 bases between them. The CDR3 covers 13 residues. The CDR3, as DNA: TGTGCCAGCACGAAACAGGAAGAGCGTGGCTACACCTTC. It specifies CASTKQEERGYTF.

This clone was picked up a small number of times. The chain carries TRBV2 and TRBJ1-6, with 9 positions matching TRBD1. The V segment lost 6 bases and the J segment 19 bases; nucleotides outside the gene matches: 10. The CDR3 has 12 residues. From germline, CDR1 is SNHLY and CDR2 FYNNEI. CDR3 DNA sequence: TGTGCCAGCAGGGGGACAGGGAGCCTTAATCACTTT. Protein sequence: CASRGTGSLNHF.

This chain connects TRBV18 to TRBJ1-1; TRBD1 is a possible D gene (6 bases). CDR1 KGHSH and CDR2 LQKENI come from the germline V gene. V gave up 3 bases and J gave up 7 bases, with 9 bases separating them. The CDR3 extends over 12 amino acids. CDR3: CASSPDRHEAFF. DNA of the CDR3: TGTGCCAGCTCACCGGACAGACATGAAGCTTTCTTT.

The rearrangement links TRBV12-3 or TRBV12-4 to TRBJ2-3; D ambiguous. This CDR3 comprises 12 residues. V was clipped by 5 bases and J by 6 bases, with 9 bases between them. The CDR3 DNA is TGTGCCAGCAGTGAGGATTCGGATACGCAGTATTTT. Translation gives CASSEDSDTQYF.

The CDR3 is CASSPRDRGYGYTF. The CDR3 coding sequence is TGTGCCAGCTCACCCCGGGACAGGGGCTATGGCTACACCTTC. This sequence joins TRBV18 and TRBJ1-2; TRBD1 matches at 10 bases. Germline V gene sequence: CDR1 KGHSH, CDR2 LQKENI. The J segment lost 4 bases and the V segment lost 3 bases, leaving 2 bases of the junction unmatched. CDR3 length equals 14 residues.

This chain joins TRBV6-2 or TRBV6-3 and TRBJ2-5; TRBD2 matches at 10 bases. Looked up from germline, CDR1 is MNHEY and CDR2 is SVGEGT. J lost 3 bases, V lost 2 bases, and 6 bases had no gene match. This CDR3 is 16 amino acids long. The CDR3 DNA reads as TGTGCCAGCAGTTACATTTGGACTAGCGGAAAAGAGACCCAGTACTTC. Translating gives CASSYIWTSGKETQYF.

This clone was observed once. The V and J genes are TRBV3-1 (or the pseudogene TRBV3-2) and TRBJ1-4; no reliable D call. The germline V gene encodes CDR1 LGHDT and CDR2 YNNKEL (reference sequence). V lost 2 bases and J 0 bases, leaving 10 bases between the germline ends. This CDR3 contains 16 residues. CDR3 DNA: TGTGCCAGCAGCCAAAACGCAGGCGCAACTAATGAAAAACTGTTTTTT. It yields the protein CASSQNAGATNEKLFF.

This rearrangement joins TRBV7-3 to TRBJ2-3, with 11 bases that match TRBD2. Germline-derived CDR1 and CDR2 are SGHTA and FQGTGA. The V and J ends lost 1 base and 6 bases, in that order; junction bases with no gene match: 24. This CDR3 has 22 residues. CDR3: CASSLKFFTSGSGGKGSDTQYF. In DNA form, the CDR3 reads TGTGCCAGCAGCTTAAAATTTTTTACTAGCGGGAGTGGCGGGAAAGGATCGGATACGCAGTATTTT.

V usage is TRBV9 and J usage is TRBJ1-2; D is unresolved. V was shortened by 4 bases and J by 4 bases, with 11 bases between the two germline ends. CDR3 length: 13 residues. In germline, CDR1 is SGDLS, CDR2 YYNGEE. The CDR3 nucleotides are TGTGCCAGCAGCAAGCCGGGAGGCTATGGCTACACCTTC. Translated: CASSKPGGYGYTF.

The chain uses TRBV19 and TRBJ2-7; 8 bases map to TRBD1. Per germline, CDR1 LNHDA and CDR2 SQIVND (reference sequence). With 5 bases clipped from V and 6 bases from J, the junction kept 6 bases outside the gene matches. The CDR3 contains 13 residues. The CDR3 DNA reads as TGTGCCAGTAGTTCCGGACAGGGAGGCGAGCAGTACTTC. Amino acids: CASSSGQGGEQYF.